A selection of T cell receptor beta chains follows, all from one sample in a study of OX40 agonist ivuxolimab in advanced cancers. Sequencing used immunoSEQ multiplex PCR; TCRdb keeps in-frame clones, though not all of them. The table has 73,000 or so clones, around nine tenths seen once. The specimen comprised CD4+ or CD8+ T cells sorted from blood, sampled in a trial of the OX40 agonist ivuxolimab. Receptors were obtained from an adult with an advanced solid tumor such as melanoma, head and neck, liver or kidney cancer. Both conserved end residues are part of each CDR3. A D gene is named only where the DNA matches it firmly. For some rows the clone size is stated as once, few or many, or as a class when expanded; others skip it.

V gene	J gene	clone size	D gene	CDR3 DNA	CDR3 protein
TRBV7-9	TRBJ2-1	NA	NA	TGTGCCAGCAGCTTACAGGGAAGCAATGAGCAGTTCTTC	CASSLQGSNEQFF
TRBV18	TRBJ2-3	NA	TRBD1	TGTGCCAGCTCCCTCAGACAGGGGGCTGTAGATACGCAGTATTTT	CASSLRQGAVDTQYF
TRBV4-2	TRBJ2-1	once	TRBD2	TGTGCCAGCAGCCCCACTAGCGGGGGTGTTTATGAGCAGTTCTTC	CASSPTSGGVYEQFF
TRBV28	TRBJ2-7	NA	NA	TGTGCCAGCAGCTCCGCAGGAGGGGGTTCCTACGAGCAGTACTTC	CASSSAGGGSYEQYF
TRBV6-1	TRBJ1-5	NA	NA	TGTGCCAGCAGTGAAGCAGGGCGCAATCAGCCCCAGCATTTT	CASSEAGRNQPQHF
TRBV4-1	TRBJ1-2	NA	TRBD1	TGCGCCAGCAGCCAAGCTATCGGACAGGGAAACTATGGCTACACCTTC	CASSQAIGQGNYGYTF
TRBV19	TRBJ1-5	NA	NA	TGTGCCAGTAGTATCGAGGAGGGGGTTCAGCCCCAGCATTTT	CASSIEEGVQPQHF
TRBV10-3	TRBJ1-2	NA	NA	TGTGCCATCAGTGAGGGGACGGGCTATGGCTACACCTTC	CAISEGTGYGYTF
TRBV14	TRBJ2-1	NA	NA	TGTGCCAGCAGCCAAGCGGCGGGAAATAGTAATGAGCAGTTCTTC	CASSQAAGNSNEQFF
TRBV28	TRBJ2-5	few	TRBD1	TGTGCCAGCAGTTTAGGGGACAGCCAAGAGACCCAGTACTTC	CASSLGDSQETQYF
TRBV6-6	TRBJ1-1	NA	NA	TGTGCCAGCAGTTACCCACCCGGGACGAAAGCTTTCTTT	CASSYPPGTKAFF
TRBV9	TRBJ2-2	NA	TRBD1	TGTGCCAGCAGCGTGATTGGACAGGCTGCCGGGGAGCTGTTTTTT	CASSVIGQAAGELFF
TRBV5-1	TRBJ1-4	NA	NA	TGCGCCAGCAGGACAAATGAAAAACTGTTTTTT	CASRTNEKLFF
TRBV14	TRBJ2-7	NA	NA	TGTGCCAGCAGCCACGTGGACTACTACGAGCAGTACTTC	CASSHVDYYEQYF
TRBV28	TRBJ1-2	NA	TRBD1	TGTGCCAGCAGTTTAATCGGGACAGGGGGCGGCTACACCTTC	CASSLIGTGGGYTF
TRBV28	TRBJ1-5	NA	NA	TGTGCCAGCAGGGTCGGGGCCGGTGGCAATCAGCCCCAGCATTTT	CASRVGAGGNQPQHF
TRBV6-6	TRBJ2-7	NA	NA	TGTGCCAGCAGTTACGGGGTGGGGTACGAGCAGTACTTC	CASSYGVGYEQYF
TRBV27	TRBJ1-5	NA	NA	TGTGCCAGCAGTTCCCTACCGGGTAATCAGCCCCAGCATTTT	CASSSLPGNQPQHF
TRBV9	TRBJ2-2	once	NA	TGTGCCAGCAGCGTAGCCACGAACACCGGGGAGCTGTTTTTT	CASSVATNTGELFF
TRBV28	TRBJ2-3	NA	TRBD2	TGTGCCAGCAGGGGGACTAGCGGGGGCACAGATACGCAGTATTTT	CASRGTSGGTDTQYF
TRBV14	TRBJ2-7	NA	NA	TGTGCCAGCAGCCAATACTACGAGCAGTACTTC	CASSQYYEQYF
TRBV27	TRBJ1-4	NA	TRBD1	TGTGCCAGCAGTTTCGTCCCGGGACAGGGTTACGGTGAAAAACTGTTTTTT	CASSFVPGQGYGEKLFF
TRBV5-1	TRBJ1-5	few	NA	TGCGCCAGCAGCTTGGCCGATGGGAAGAATCAGCCCCAGCATTTT	CASSLADGKNQPQHF
TRBV30	TRBJ2-7	NA	TRBD1	TGTGCCTGGGGACAGGGGTCCTACGAGCAGTACTTC	CAWGQGSYEQYF
TRBV5-5	TRBJ1-5	NA	NA	TGTGCCAGCAGCTTGGGCAGAGGCAATCAGCCCCAGCATTTT	CASSLGRGNQPQHF
TRBV9	TRBJ2-2	NA	TRBD1	TGTGCCAGCAGCGTAAGGGGACAGAGCGCCGGGGAGCTGTTTTTT	CASSVRGQSAGELFF
TRBV11-1	TRBJ1-1	NA	NA	TGTGCCAGCAGCGATCAGCCTAGGAGGAACACTGAAGCTTTCTTT	CASSDQPRRNTEAFF
TRBV19	TRBJ2-3	NA	NA	TGTGCCAGTAGGGACGGGGGAGCCGCAGATACGCAGTATTTT	CASRDGGAADTQYF
TRBV6-6	TRBJ2-7	NA	TRBD1	TGTGCCAGCGGGACAGGGGTCTCCTACGAGCAGTACTTC	CASGTGVSYEQYF
TRBV27	TRBJ2-5	once	NA	TGTGCCAGCAACCCCCGGTGGGACAACCAAGAGACCCAGTACTTC	CASNPRWDNQETQYF
TRBV11-2	TRBJ2-4	NA	NA	TGTGCCAGCAGCTTAAGGGACACGTTAAACATTCAGTACTTC	CASSLRDTLNIQYF
TRBV10-3	TRBJ2-2	few	NA	TGTGCCATCAGTGGGACAGCCAACACCGGGGAGCTGTTTTTT	CAISGTANTGELFF
TRBV11-3	TRBJ2-1	NA	NA	TGTGCCAGCAGCCTTAGACAGGCACCTTACAATGAGCAGTTCTTC	CASSLRQAPYNEQFF
TRBV7-9	TRBJ1-2	NA	TRBD1	TGTGCCAGCAGCTTAGACGGGACAGGGATTTATGGCTACACCTTC	CASSLDGTGIYGYTF
TRBV6-5	TRBJ2-6	NA	NA	TGTGCCAGCCGTCAGACTGGGGCCAACGTCCTGACTTTC	CASRQTGANVLTF
TRBV30	TRBJ1-2	NA	NA	TGTGCCTGGAGCAAGTCAGGGTATGGCTACACCTTC	CAWSKSGYGYTF
TRBV11-2	TRBJ2-5	NA	NA	TGTGCCAGCAGCTTAGAAGGCCGGGTGAGGTACTTC	CASSLEGRVRYF